Listed below are T cell receptor beta chains from one sample, sequenced in a study of OX40 agonist ivuxolimab in advanced cancers. Clones were sequenced by immunoSEQ multiplex PCR, and TCRdb holds only the in-frame ones, with some missing. This sample has fewer than 40,000 clones, with 82% found just once. The starting material was CD4+ or CD8+ T cells sorted from blood, obtained in a trial of the OX40 agonist ivuxolimab. These receptors were obtained from an adult with an advanced solid tumor such as melanoma, head and neck, liver or kidney cancer. CDR3s include the opening cysteine and the closing phenylalanine or tryptophan. Each record gives: J gene, D gene, V gene, clone size, CDR3 DNA, CDR3 protein. D genes are given only for firm matches. Clone size is shown for a subset of rows, as once, few, many or a class of expanded clone.

TRBJ2-1	TRBD2	TRBV10-2	-	TGCGCCAGCAGTCCGGGACTAGCGGGAGTAGAAGAGCAGTTCTTC	CASSPGLAGVEEQFF
TRBJ2-2	-	TRBV4-1	few	TGCGCCAGCAGCCAAGATAGTGGATCCACCGGGGAGCTGTTTTTT	CASSQDSGSTGELFF
TRBJ2-2	-	TRBV6-1	-	TGTGCCAGCAGCCTCGGGATAAACACCGGGGAGCTGTTTTTT	CASSLGINTGELFF
TRBJ2-3	TRBD2	TRBV5-5	-	TGTGCCAGCAGTTTTAGCGGGAGTATAACAGATACGCAGTATTTT	CASSFSGSITDTQYF
TRBJ2-2	-	TRBV4-3	-	TGCGCCAGCAGCCAAGATTCAAGAGGTGGGGAGCTGTTTTTT	CASSQDSRGGELFF
TRBJ2-7	TRBD1	TRBV14	-	TGTGCCAGCAGCCTAAACAGGGGTTTGGGGTACGAGCAGTACTTC	CASSLNRGLGYEQYF
TRBJ1-5	-	TRBV7-8	-	TGTGCCAGCAGCTTAGGTCTGAGTCGCAATCAGCCCCAGCATTTT	CASSLGLSRNQPQHF
TRBJ2-7	TRBD2	TRBV23-1	-	TGCGCCAGCAGTCAAAGGTCGGTTCGGACGGGGGGGGCCTACGAGCAGTACTTC	CASSQRSVRTGGAYEQYF
TRBJ2-7	-	TRBV7-8	-	TGTGCCAGCAGCTTAAGTAGCGTGACGGAGGAGCAGTACTTC	CASSLSSVTEEQYF
TRBJ2-7	-	TRBV5-8	-	TGTGCCAGCAGCTTGAGATGGGGTTCGTACGAGCAGTACTTC	CASSLRWGSYEQYF
TRBJ2-7	TRBD1	TRBV5-1	-	TGCGCCAGCAGCTTGGGATTTCCGGGGACAGTTACCTACGAGCAGTACTTC	CASSLGFPGTVTYEQYF
TRBJ1-1	-	TRBV28	-	TGTGCCAGCAGCAAAATCCGGGACAATTCTGAAGCTTTCTTT	CASSKIRDNSEAFF
TRBJ1-2	TRBD1	TRBV29-1	once	TGCAGCGTTGAAGAGCAGGGGGCCTATGGCTACACCTTC	CSVEEQGAYGYTF
TRBJ1-5	-	TRBV6-6	-	TGTGCCAGCAGCGGGGGATATAGCAATCAGCCCCAGCATTTT	CASSGGYSNQPQHF
TRBJ1-5	-	TRBV4-1	-	TGCGCCAGCAGCCAAAGGGACCGTCGGCCCCAGCATTTT	CASSQRDRRPQHF
TRBJ2-7	-	TRBV5-1	-	TGCGCCAGCAGCCCTGCATGGACAGAAGTATACGAGCAGTACTTC	CASSPAWTEVYEQYF
TRBJ2-1	-	TRBV21-1	-	TGTGCCACCCCGGGACACCAAGGACGCAATGAGCAGTTCTTC	CATPGHQGRNEQFF
TRBJ1-5	-	TRBV7-9	-	TGTGCCAGCAGCTTAGAAGGGCAGGAAAATCAGCCCCAGCATTTT	CASSLEGQENQPQHF
TRBJ2-3	TRBD2	TRBV28	few	TGTGCCAGCAGTTTAGAGACTAGCATAGATACGCAGTATTTT	CASSLETSIDTQYF
TRBJ1-5	TRBD1	TRBV6-6	-	TGTGCCAGCAGGGCGACAGGGAATCAGCCCCAGCATTTT	CASRATGNQPQHF
TRBJ2-2	-	TRBV11-3	-	TGTGCCAGCAGCTTAGGTCTCCAGGGCGCGGGGCCGAACACCGGGGAGCTGTTTTTT	CASSLGLQGAGPNTGELFF
TRBJ1-2	-	TRBV5-1	-	TGCGCCAGCAGCATTGACAATCAAAATGGCTACACCTTC	CASSIDNQNGYTF
TRBJ1-2	-	TRBV7-2	-	TGTGCCAGCACCCAAGGGGTTCTTAACTATGGCTACACCTTC	CASTQGVLNYGYTF
TRBJ1-5	-	TRBV5-1	-	TGCGCCAGCAGCTCTGGGACATCCCCAGGACAGCCCCAGCATTTT	CASSSGTSPGQPQHF
TRBJ1-4	TRBD1	TRBV11-2	-	TGTGCCAGCAGCCAGGACAGGGGTTCTAATGAAAAACTGTTTTTT	CASSQDRGSNEKLFF
TRBJ2-3	TRBD1	TRBV5-1	-	TGCGCCAGCAGCTTGTCTGGACAGGGCCTTAGCACAGATACGCAGTATTTT	CASSLSGQGLSTDTQYF
TRBJ1-5	TRBD1	TRBV7-9	-	TGTGCCAGCAGCACCGGGACAGGAGGTCAGCCCCAGCATTTT	CASSTGTGGQPQHF
TRBJ1-1	-	TRBV2	-	TGTGCCAGCAGTGGGGACATGAACACTGAAGCTTTCTTT	CASSGDMNTEAFF
TRBJ2-1	TRBD2	TRBV13	-	TGTGCCAGCAGCTTTATAAGGGTTGGCGGGAGGGTGAGGATGAGCTCCTACAATGAGCAGTTCTTC	CASSFIRVGGRVRMSSYNEQFF
TRBJ1-5	-	TRBV10-3	-	TGTGCCAGCAGTGAAGTAGACAGGCGGGTCCGTCAGCCCCAGCATTTT	CASSEVDRRVRQPQHF
TRBJ2-7	-	TRBV6-5	-	TGTGCCAGCAGTTACAACCCGGGTTCCTCCTACGAGCAGTACTTC	CASSYNPGSSYEQYF
TRBJ2-6	TRBD1	TRBV15	-	TGTGCCACCAGCATTCCCCACGCCCGGACAGGGGGCTCTGGGGCCAACGTCCTGACTTTC	CATSIPHARTGGSGANVLTF
TRBJ2-7	-	TRBV7-8	-	TGTGCCAGCAGTACGGGACAACCTCCCTACGAGCAGTACTTC	CASSTGQPPYEQYF
TRBJ1-2	TRBD1	TRBV5-1	-	TGCGCCAGCAGCGGGAGTGGACAGGCCTATGGCTACACCTTC	CASSGSGQAYGYTF
TRBJ1-5	TRBD1	TRBV4-3	-	TGCGCCAGCAGCCAAGAGACAGGGTTTCAGCCCCAGCATTTT	CASSQETGFQPQHF
TRBJ2-5	-	TRBV5-4	-	TGTGCCAGCAGCCCCCCGGGGGAAGGGAGGGAGACCCAGTACTTC	CASSPPGEGRETQYF
TRBJ1-5	-	TRBV7-2	-	TGTGCCAGCAGCTTAGATATGAATCCTTATCAGCCCCAGCATTTT	CASSLDMNPYQPQHF
TRBJ2-7	-	TRBV6-5	-	TGTGCCACGACTATAGGTTGGTGGGACGACGAGCAGTACTTC	CATTIGWWDDEQYF
TRBJ1-4	-	TRBV5-1	-	TGCGCCAGCAGCTTGGTCGGCACAACTAATGAAAAACTGTTTTTT	CASSLVGTTNEKLFF
TRBJ2-7	TRBD1	TRBV7-2	-	TGTGCCAGCAGGGAGGGACAGGGGGGCTTCTACGAGCAGTACTTC	CASREGQGGFYEQYF
TRBJ1-1	-	TRBV6-1	-	TGTGCCAGCAGTGAAATGGTGGTGAACACTGAAGCTTTCTTT	CASSEMVVNTEAFF
TRBJ1-5	-	TRBV28	once	TGTGCCAGCAGTTTTGAAGCCTCTGATAGCAATCAGCCCCAGCATTTT	CASSFEASDSNQPQHF
TRBJ2-1	TRBD1	TRBV30	-	TGTGCCCGGGACAGTAGGGGCAATGAGCAGTTCTTC	CARDSRGNEQFF
TRBJ2-7	-	TRBV6-1	-	TGTGCCAGCAGTGTAGGGGGGAGCTCCTACGAGCAGTACTTC	CASSVGGSSYEQYF
TRBJ2-7	-	TRBV6-6	-	TGTGCCAGCAGTCCCGCACTAGCAGGGCTCAACGAGCAGTACTTC	CASSPALAGLNEQYF
TRBJ2-1	TRBD1	TRBV28	-	TGTGCCAGCAGTCCAGGGGGCCCACGGAATGAGCAGTTCTTC	CASSPGGPRNEQFF
TRBJ1-2	-	TRBV4-1	-	TGCGCCAGCAGCCAAGAAGCCAGGGGCCATGGCTACACCTTC	CASSQEARGHGYTF
TRBJ2-3	-	TRBV9	once	TGTGCCACCTCTAGAGACACGATCCGGACAGATACGCAGTATTTT	CATSRDTIRTDTQYF
TRBJ2-1	-	TRBV19	few	TGTGCCAGTAAGAGGGGGTTAGACGACGTTGAGCAGTTCTTC	CASKRGLDDVEQFF